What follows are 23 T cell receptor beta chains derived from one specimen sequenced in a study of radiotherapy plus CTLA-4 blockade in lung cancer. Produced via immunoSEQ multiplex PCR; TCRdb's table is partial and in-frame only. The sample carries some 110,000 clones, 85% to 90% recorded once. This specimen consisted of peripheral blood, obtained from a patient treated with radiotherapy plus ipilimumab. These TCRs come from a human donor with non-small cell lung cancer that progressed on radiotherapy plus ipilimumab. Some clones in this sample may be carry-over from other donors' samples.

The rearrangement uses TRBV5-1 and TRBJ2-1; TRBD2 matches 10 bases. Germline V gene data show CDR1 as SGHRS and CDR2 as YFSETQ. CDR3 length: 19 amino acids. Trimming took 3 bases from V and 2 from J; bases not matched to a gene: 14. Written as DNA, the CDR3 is TGCGCCAGCAGCTCCTCTCTCGAGCAGCGGGGGGGCCCCTACAATGAGCAGTTCTTC. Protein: CASSSSLEQRGGPYNEQFF.

Here the CDR3 reads CASRTSGTYNEQFF. The CDR3 DNA follows: TGTGCCAGCAGGACTAGCGGGACCTACAATGAGCAGTTCTTC. The rearrangement uses TRBV6-5 and TRBJ2-1, with TRBD2 identical over 11 bases. Trimming at V came to 6 bases and at J to 2 bases, leaving 0 bases not matched to a gene. The length of the CDR3 is 14 residues. CDR1 and CDR2 from the germline V gene are MNHEY and SVGAGI.

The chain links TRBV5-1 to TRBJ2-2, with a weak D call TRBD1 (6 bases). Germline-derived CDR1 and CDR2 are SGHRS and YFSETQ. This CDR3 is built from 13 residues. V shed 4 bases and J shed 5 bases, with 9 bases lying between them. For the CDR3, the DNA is TGCGCCAGCAGCGAAGACAGGACCGGGGAGCTGTTTTTT. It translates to CASSEDRTGELFF.

The CDR3 region is CASSQAAANTEAFF. CDR3 DNA sequence: TGTGCCAGCAGCCAAGCGGCAGCGAACACTGAAGCTTTCTTT. This chain connects TRBV14 to TRBJ1-1; D gene unclear. With 1 base removed from V and 1 base from J, the gap between germline ends came to 7 bases. The CDR3 length is 14 residues. CDR1 and CDR2 from the germline V gene are SGHDN and FVKESK.

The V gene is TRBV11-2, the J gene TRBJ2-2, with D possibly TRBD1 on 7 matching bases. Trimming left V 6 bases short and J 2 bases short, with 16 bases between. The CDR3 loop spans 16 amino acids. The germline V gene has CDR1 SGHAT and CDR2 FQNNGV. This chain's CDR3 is CASRVTGRINTGELFF. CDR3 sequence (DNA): TGTGCCAGCAGGGTGACAGGGAGGATAAACACCGGGGAGCTGTTTTTT.

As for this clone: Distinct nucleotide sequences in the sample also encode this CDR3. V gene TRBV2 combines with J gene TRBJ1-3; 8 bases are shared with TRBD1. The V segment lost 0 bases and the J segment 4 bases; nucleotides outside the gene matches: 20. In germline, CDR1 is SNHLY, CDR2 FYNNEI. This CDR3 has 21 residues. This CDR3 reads CASSEALRGQGARKGGNTIYF. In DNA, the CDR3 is TGTGCCAGCAGTGAAGCGCTTCGCGGGCAGGGGGCGCGTAAAGGGGGAAACACCATATATTTT.

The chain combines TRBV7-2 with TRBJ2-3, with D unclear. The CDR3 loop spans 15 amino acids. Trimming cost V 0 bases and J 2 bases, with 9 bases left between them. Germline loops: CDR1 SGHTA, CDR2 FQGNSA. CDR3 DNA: TGTGCCAGCAGCTTAGCGCGCACACCCACAGATACGCAGTATTTT. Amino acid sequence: CASSLARTPTDTQYF.

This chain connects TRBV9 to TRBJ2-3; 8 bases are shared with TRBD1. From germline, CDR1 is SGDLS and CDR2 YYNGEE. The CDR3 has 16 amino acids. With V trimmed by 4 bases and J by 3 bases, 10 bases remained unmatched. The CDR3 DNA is TGTGCCAGCAGCCCTCGGGACAGGTCGTTTACAGATACGCAGTATTTT. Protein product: CASSPRDRSFTDTQYF.

The CDR3 sequence is CASSGRTGYENIQYF. CDR3 nucleotide sequence: TGTGCCAGCAGCGGCAGGACAGGGTACGAAAACATTCAGTACTTC. The chain joins TRBV7-2 to TRBJ2-4; 8 nucleotides match TRBD1. V lost 5 bases and J lost 5; bases outside the gene matches: 8. Germline V gene data show CDR1 as SGHTA and CDR2 as FQGNSA. The CDR3 has 15 residues.

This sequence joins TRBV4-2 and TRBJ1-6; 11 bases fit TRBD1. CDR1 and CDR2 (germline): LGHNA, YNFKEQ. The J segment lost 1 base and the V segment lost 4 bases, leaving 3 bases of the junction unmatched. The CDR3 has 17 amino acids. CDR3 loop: CASSPGQGASYNSPLHF. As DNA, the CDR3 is TGTGCCAGCAGCCCCGGACAGGGGGCTTCCTATAATTCACCCCTCCACTTT.

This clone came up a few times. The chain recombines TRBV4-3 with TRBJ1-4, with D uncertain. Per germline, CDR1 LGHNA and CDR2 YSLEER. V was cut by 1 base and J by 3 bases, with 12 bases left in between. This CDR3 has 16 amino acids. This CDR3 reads CASSQVRGGANEKLFF. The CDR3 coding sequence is TGCGCCAGCAGCCAAGTGCGGGGAGGCGCTAATGAAAAACTGTTTTTT.

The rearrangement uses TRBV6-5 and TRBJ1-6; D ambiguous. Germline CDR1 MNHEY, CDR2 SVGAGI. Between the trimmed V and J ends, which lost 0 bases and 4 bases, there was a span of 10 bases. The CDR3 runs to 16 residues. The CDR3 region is CASSYSRTRYNSPLHF. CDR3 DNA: TGTGCCAGCAGTTACTCAAGGACGCGATATAATTCACCCCTCCACTTT.

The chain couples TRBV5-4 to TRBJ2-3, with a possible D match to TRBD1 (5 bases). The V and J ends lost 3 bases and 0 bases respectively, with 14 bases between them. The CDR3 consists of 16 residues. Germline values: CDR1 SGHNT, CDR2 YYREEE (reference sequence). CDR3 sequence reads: CASSSGQLTSTDTQYF. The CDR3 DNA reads TGTGCCAGCAGCTCCGGACAATTGACCAGCACAGATACGCAGTATTTT.

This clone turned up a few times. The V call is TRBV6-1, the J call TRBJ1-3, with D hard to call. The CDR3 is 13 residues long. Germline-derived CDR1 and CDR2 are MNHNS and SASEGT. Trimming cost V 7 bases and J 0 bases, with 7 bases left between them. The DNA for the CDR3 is TGTGCCAGCAAGTGGGCCTCTGGAAACACCATATATTTT. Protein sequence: CASKWASGNTIYF.

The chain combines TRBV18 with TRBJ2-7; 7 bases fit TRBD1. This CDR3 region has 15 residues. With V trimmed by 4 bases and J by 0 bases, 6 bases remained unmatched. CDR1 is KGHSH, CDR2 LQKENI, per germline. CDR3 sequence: CASSQSPGGSYEQYF. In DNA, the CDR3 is TGTGCCAGCTCACAAAGTCCAGGGGGCTCCTACGAGCAGTACTTC. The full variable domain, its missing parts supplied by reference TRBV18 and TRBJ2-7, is NAGVMQNPRHLVRRRGQEARLRCSPMKGHSHVYWYRQLPEEGLKFMVYLQKENIIDESGMPKERFSAEFPKEGPSILRIQQVVRGDSAAYFCASSQSPGGSYEQYFGPGTRLTVT.

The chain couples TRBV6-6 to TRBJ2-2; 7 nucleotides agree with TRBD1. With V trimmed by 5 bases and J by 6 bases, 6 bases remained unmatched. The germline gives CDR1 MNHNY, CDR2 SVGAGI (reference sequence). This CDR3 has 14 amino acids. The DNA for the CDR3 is TGTGCCAGCAGTCCAGGGGGTTCCCCCGGGGAGCTGTTTTTT. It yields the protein CASSPGGSPGELFF.

Here the CDR3 DNA reads TGTGCCAGCTCACCGGGAGGGGGACGGACCGGGGAGCTGTTTTTT. Protein sequence: CASSPGGGRTGELFF. The chain links TRBV18 to TRBJ2-2, with D possibly being TRBD2 (7 bases). Germline V gives CDR1 KGHSH, CDR2 LQKENI. The germline V and J ends were trimmed by 3 bases and 5 bases, with 13 bases remaining between them. CDR3 length equals 15 residues. Looking up the rest from reference TRBV18 and TRBJ2-2 gives the full variable domain: NAGVMQNPRHLVRRRGQEARLRCSPMKGHSHVYWYRQLPEEGLKFMVYLQKENIIDESGMPKERFSAEFPKEGPSILRIQQVVRGDSAAYFCASSPGGGRTGELFFGEGSRLTVL.

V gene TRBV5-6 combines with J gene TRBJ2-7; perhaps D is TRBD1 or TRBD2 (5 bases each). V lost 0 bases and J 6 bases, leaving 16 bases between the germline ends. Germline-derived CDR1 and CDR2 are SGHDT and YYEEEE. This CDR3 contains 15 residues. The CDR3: CASSLGGTVGIEQYF. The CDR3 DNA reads TGTGCCAGCAGCTTGGGTGGGACGGTGGGGATCGAGCAGTACTTC.

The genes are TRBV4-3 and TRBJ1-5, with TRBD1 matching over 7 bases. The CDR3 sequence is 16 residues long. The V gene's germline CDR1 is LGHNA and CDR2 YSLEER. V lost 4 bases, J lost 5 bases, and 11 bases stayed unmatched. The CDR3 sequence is CASSRDRVAQDQPQHF. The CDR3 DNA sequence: TGCGCCAGCAGCCGCGACAGGGTCGCACAAGATCAGCCCCAGCATTTT.

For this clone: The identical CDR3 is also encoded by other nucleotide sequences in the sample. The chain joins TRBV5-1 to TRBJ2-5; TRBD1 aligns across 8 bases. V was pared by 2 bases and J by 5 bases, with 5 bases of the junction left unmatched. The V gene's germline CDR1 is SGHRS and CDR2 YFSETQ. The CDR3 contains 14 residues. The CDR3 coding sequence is TGCGCCAGCAGCTTTCAGGGGGCGGGGGAGACCCAGTACTTC. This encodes CASSFQGAGETQYF. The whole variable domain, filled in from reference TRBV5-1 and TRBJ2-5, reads KAGVTQTPRYLIKTRGQQVTLSCSPISGHRSVSWYQQTPGQGLQFLFEYFSETQRNKGNFPGRFSGRQFSNSRSEMNVSTLELGDSALYLCASSFQGAGETQYFGPGTRLLVL.

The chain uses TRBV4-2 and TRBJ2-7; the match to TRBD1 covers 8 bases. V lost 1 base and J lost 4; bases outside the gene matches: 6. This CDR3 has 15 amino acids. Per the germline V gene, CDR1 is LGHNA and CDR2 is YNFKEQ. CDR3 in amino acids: CASSQGRTGSYEQYF. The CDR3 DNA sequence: TGTGCCAGCAGCCAAGGTCGGACAGGGTCGTACGAGCAGTACTTC.

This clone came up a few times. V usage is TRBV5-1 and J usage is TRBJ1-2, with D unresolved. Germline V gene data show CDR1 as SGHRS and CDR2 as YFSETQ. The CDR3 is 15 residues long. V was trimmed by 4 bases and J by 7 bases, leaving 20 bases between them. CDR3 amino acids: CASSPEPGIRLGYTF. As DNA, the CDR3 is TGCGCCAGCAGCCCGGAGCCGGGGATTAGGCTTGGCTACACCTTC. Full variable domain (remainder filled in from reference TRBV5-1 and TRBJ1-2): KAGVTQTPRYLIKTRGQQVTLSCSPISGHRSVSWYQQTPGQGLQFLFEYFSETQRNKGNFPGRFSGRQFSNSRSEMNVSTLELGDSALYLCASSPEPGIRLGYTFGSGTRLTVV.

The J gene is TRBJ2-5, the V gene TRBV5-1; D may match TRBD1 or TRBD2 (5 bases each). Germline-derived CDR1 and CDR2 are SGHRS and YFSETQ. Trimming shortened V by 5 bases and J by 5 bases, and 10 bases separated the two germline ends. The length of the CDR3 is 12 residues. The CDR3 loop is CASRRGEETQYF. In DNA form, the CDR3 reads TGCGCCAGCAGAAGAGGGGAGGAGACCCAGTACTTC.